The rows below give T cell receptor beta chains drawn from one sample of a study of blood T cell repertoires in COVID-19. Produced via immunoSEQ multiplex PCR; TCRdb's table is partial and in-frame only. The table shows around 260,000 clones, with roughly 80% occurring only once. The sequencing input was PBMCs or T cells enriched from blood (not recorded which). The receptor set was obtained from a man aged 30 to 45 with acute COVID-19. The CDR3 runs from the conserved cysteine through the conserved F or W. The order of the fields is D gene, V gene, clone size, J gene, CDR3 protein, CDR3 DNA. The D gene is left open where the match is weak. Clone sizes are given selectively: once, few, many, or a class where the clone is expanded.

D: -
V: TRBV5-6
size: -
J: TRBJ1-1
CDR3: CASSLQGMAFF
DNA: TGTGCCAGCAGCTTGCAGGGAATGGCTTTCTTT

D: -
V: TRBV25-1
size: -
J: TRBJ1-5
CDR3: CAREYPRIAQPQHF
DNA: TGTGCCAGGGAGTACCCCCGAATCGCGCAGCCCCAGCATTTT

D: -
V: TRBV5-1
size: -
J: TRBJ1-4
CDR3: CASSFSQGLEKLFF
DNA: TGCGCCAGCAGCTTTTCGCAGGGCTTAGAAAAACTGTTTTTT

D: -
V: TRBV27
size: -
J: TRBJ1-6
CDR3: CASSFNLYNSPLHF
DNA: TGTGCCAGCAGTTTTAATCTGTATAATTCACCCCTCCACTTT

D: TRBD2
V: TRBV3-1/TRBV3-2
size: -
J: TRBJ2-4
CDR3: CASSHRGGVSGGANIQYF
DNA: TGTGCCAGCAGCCACCGCGGAGGAGTTAGCGGGGGGGCGAACATTCAGTACTTC

D: -
V: TRBV11-3
size: once
J: TRBJ2-4
CDR3: CASSLDLTTLENIQYF
DNA: TGTGCCAGCAGCTTAGATCTGACAACATTAGAGAACATTCAGTACTTC

D: -
V: TRBV5-1
size: -
J: TRBJ1-6
CDR3: CASSLGGSSYNSPLHF
DNA: TGCGCCAGCAGCTTGGGCGGGAGCTCCTATAATTCACCCCTCCACTTT

D: TRBD1
V: TRBV28
size: few
J: TRBJ1-2
CDR3: CASSSTGQGPTDGYTF
DNA: TGTGCCAGCAGCTCCACTGGACAGGGACCGACGGATGGCTACACCTTC

D: TRBD1
V: TRBV30
size: -
J: TRBJ1-2
CDR3: CAWMATGNYGYTF
DNA: TGTGCCTGGATGGCGACAGGGAACTATGGCTACACCTTC

D: TRBD1
V: TRBV19
size: few
J: TRBJ1-5
CDR3: CASTLQGASNQPQHF
DNA: TGTGCCAGTACCTTACAGGGGGCGAGCAATCAGCCCCAGCATTTT

D: TRBD1
V: TRBV6-5
size: -
J: TRBJ1-5
CDR3: CASSQQGNQPQHF
DNA: TGTGCCAGCAGTCAACAGGGGAATCAGCCCCAGCATTTT

D: -
V: TRBV29-1
size: once
J: TRBJ1-2
CDR3: CSVIGSLDIFSDGYTF
DNA: TGCAGCGTTATAGGGTCTTTGGACATCTTCTCGGATGGCTACACCTTC

D: TRBD2
V: TRBV5-1
size: -
J: TRBJ2-5
CDR3: CASSSGGASQETQYF
DNA: TGCGCCAGCAGCTCCGGGGGGGCGTCCCAAGAGACCCAGTACTTC

D: -
V: TRBV15
size: once
J: TRBJ2-1
CDR3: CATSRDFRNEQFF
DNA: TGTGCCACCAGCAGAGATTTTCGCAATGAGCAGTTCTTC

D: -
V: TRBV20-1
size: -
J: TRBJ1-2
CDR3: CSASTATRYGYTF
DNA: TGCAGTGCTAGTACGGCCACGAGGTATGGCTACACCTTC

D: -
V: TRBV4-1
size: -
J: TRBJ2-5
CDR3: CASSLTTGQETQYF
DNA: TGCGCCAGCAGCCTAACCACAGGGCAGGAGACCCAGTACTTC

D: -
V: TRBV24-1
size: -
J: TRBJ1-2
CDR3: CATSDSVGYGYTF
DNA: TGTGCCACCAGTGATTCGGTCGGCTATGGCTACACCTTC

D: -
V: TRBV5-4
size: -
J: TRBJ2-2
CDR3: CASSLGQATGELFF
DNA: TGTGCCAGCAGCTTGGGGCAGGCCACCGGGGAGCTGTTTTTT

D: -
V: TRBV2
size: -
J: TRBJ1-5
CDR3: CASSGGQNNQPQHF
DNA: TGTGCCAGCAGTGGCGGCCAGAACAATCAGCCCCAGCATTTT

D: TRBD1
V: TRBV5-5
size: once
J: TRBJ1-5
CDR3: CASSTRTGNQPQHF
DNA: TGTGCCAGCAGCACCCGGACAGGGAATCAGCCCCAGCATTTT

D: -
V: TRBV18
size: -
J: TRBJ1-1
CDR3: CASSPSRGSTEAFF
DNA: TGTGCCAGCTCACCATCTCGGGGAAGCACTGAAGCTTTCTTT

D: TRBD1
V: TRBV19
size: few
J: TRBJ1-3
CDR3: CASSIAPSTGQPGNTIYF
DNA: TGTGCCAGTAGTATAGCCCCCTCGACAGGGCAGCCTGGAAACACCATATATTTT

D: -
V: TRBV10-1
size: -
J: TRBJ2-1
CDR3: CASSDLPSEQFF
DNA: TGCGCCAGCAGTGACCTCCCCAGTGAGCAGTTCTTC

D: TRBD1
V: TRBV28
size: -
J: TRBJ1-5
CDR3: CASRPPGTESQPQHF
DNA: TGTGCCAGCAGACCCCCCGGGACAGAGAGTCAGCCCCAGCATTTT

D: -
V: TRBV29-1
size: few
J: TRBJ1-1
CDR3: CSVRGGDTEAFF
DNA: TGCAGCGTTAGGGGGGGGGACACTGAAGCTTTCTTT

D: TRBD1
V: TRBV5-5
size: -
J: TRBJ1-1
CDR3: CASTPPDRVDGTEAFF
DNA: TGTGCCAGCACCCCCCCGGACAGGGTTGACGGCACTGAAGCTTTCTTT

D: -
V: TRBV28
size: -
J: TRBJ1-6
CDR3: CASSVQRQDNSPLHF
DNA: TGTGCCAGCAGTGTCCAACGACAGGATAATTCACCCCTCCACTTT

D: -
V: TRBV7-2
size: few
J: TRBJ1-1
CDR3: CASSLALAGKAFF
DNA: TGTGCCAGCAGCTTAGCGCTTGCAGGGAAGGCTTTCTTT

D: TRBD2
V: TRBV6-4
size: few
J: TRBJ2-5
CDR3: CASSAGTSGGAETQYF
DNA: TGTGCCAGCAGTGCCGGGACTAGCGGGGGGGCCGAGACCCAGTACTTC

D: -
V: TRBV21-1
size: -
J: TRBJ1-6
CDR3: CAWGGSRVYNSPLHF
DNA: TGTGCCTGGGGGGGATCAAGGGTATATAATTCACCCCTCCACTTT

D: -
V: TRBV9
size: once
J: TRBJ1-1
CDR3: CASSVGHRVNTEAFF
DNA: TGTGCCAGCAGCGTAGGACACAGGGTGAACACTGAAGCTTTCTTT